What follows is one TCR beta chain and its context. The V gene lost 3 bases and the J gene lost 2 bases, with 19 bases spanning the gap. The V gene's germline CDR1 is MNHEY and CDR2 SVGEGT. The CDR3 length is 17 residues. Methods used by the authors: Nucleated cell counts were estimated from reference gene primer amplification. This table comes from immunoSEQ multiplex PCR, and its TCRdb copy is limited to in-frame clones, with some not included. V and J calls plus clone size are reproduced from that table; the DNA served to infer D and trimming. The profile shows 250,000 to 300,000 clones, 85% to 90% of them singletons. These data belong to a study of blood T cell repertoires in COVID-19. At the level of the study: The origin of the acute and convalescent COVID-19 samples was the United States, Italy and Spain. In each case, the material was cDNA or gDNA derived from T cells, B-cell-depleted T cells, or PBMCs.

Seattle's enrolled individuals joined amid active infection and were then monitored longitudinally. This TCR was recovered from a woman aged 50 to 60 with COVID-19, enrolled during active disease. The chain couples TRBV6-2 or TRBV6-3 to TRBJ1-1; D is possibly TRBD1 (5 bases). The sequenced sample consisted of peripheral blood. CDR3 loop: CASSYQYTTGANTEAFF. As DNA, the CDR3 is TGTGCCAGCAGTTATCAGTATACAACAGGCGCCAACACTGAAGCTTTCTTT.